One and the same sample provided the 24 T cell receptor beta chains below, sequenced in a study of T-cell memory formation after mild COVID-19. Each CDR3 protein gets one entry after TCRdb re-called the 5' RACE reads with MiXCR. The sample has hundreds of thousands of distinct CDR3 sequences, less than 20% seen once. Material: PBMCs or a T cell subset sorted from them (not recorded which). Receptors were obtained from a man aged 18 to 29 who had mild COVID-19 (a few samples of this study predate the infection). Cell type and time point are not known.

This clonotype appeared a few times. V usage is TRBV7-2 and J usage is TRBJ2-7; TRBD2 is a possible D gene (6 bases). Germline CDR1 and CDR2: SGHTA and FQGNSA. The CDR3 contains 14 residues. Trimming took off 1 base at V and 0 bases at J, with 7 bases between the two ends. The CDR3: CASSLERVSYEQYF. The CDR3 DNA is TGTGCCAGCAGCTTAGAGCGGGTCTCCTACGAGCAGTACTTC.

V usage is TRBV29-1 and J usage is TRBJ2-1; D perhaps matches TRBD2 (6 bases). Germline lookup yields CDR1 SQVTM and CDR2 ANQGSEA. Deletions cut 0 bases from V and 4 bases from J, with 13 bases between. The CDR3 runs 15 residues. The CDR3 spells CSVEDGTVRYNEQFF. The CDR3 DNA sequence: TGCAGCGTTGAAGACGGGACTGTTAGATACAATGAGCAGTTCTTC.

This clonotype was detected many times. V and J are TRBV5-1 and TRBJ2-3, with D perhaps matching TRBD1 or TRBD2 (6 bases each). CDR3 size: 15 residues. V was pared by 4 bases and J by 1 base, with 13 bases between. Germline CDR1 is SGHRS and CDR2 is YFSETQ. DNA for the CDR3: TGCGCCAGCAGCCCCGGTGGGGGGCGCACAGATACGCAGTATTTT. Its protein product is CASSPGGGRTDTQYF.

The chain couples TRBV5-1 to TRBJ2-7; 9 positions match TRBD1. The V segment lost 4 bases and the J segment 5 bases; nucleotides outside the gene matches: 7. Per the germline V gene, CDR1 is SGHRS and CDR2 is YFSETQ. CDR3 length equals 14 residues. This CDR3 is CASSVGTGTNEQYF. CDR3 nucleotides: TGCGCCAGCAGCGTCGGGACAGGGACAAACGAGCAGTACTTC. Full variable domain (outside the CDR3, taken from reference TRBV5-1 and TRBJ2-7): KAGVTQTPRYLIKTRGQQVTLSCSPISGHRSVSWYQQTPGQGLQFLFEYFSETQRNKGNFPGRFSGRQFSNSRSEMNVSTLELGDSALYLCASSVGTGTNEQYFGPGTRLTVT.

This clonotype has a count of ten or more. The J gene is TRBJ1-2, the V gene TRBV9; possibly TRBD1 for D (5 bases). V gave up 0 bases and J gave up 8 bases, with 17 bases separating them. The germline CDR1 and CDR2 sequences are SGDLS and YYNGEE. The CDR3 is 15 amino acids. DNA for the CDR3: TGTGCCAGCAGCGTAGAGGCGGACATCCTATACGGCTACACCTTC. Protein: CASSVEADILYGYTF.

This clonotype was counted a few times. The rearrangement uses TRBV7-2 and TRBJ1-5; D remains unclear. Per germline, CDR1 SGHTA and CDR2 FQGNSA. This CDR3 region has 13 residues. Trimming removed 5 bases from V and 3 bases from J, with 8 bases in between. Here the CDR3 reads CASSPAANQPQHF. The CDR3 DNA reads as TGTGCCAGCAGCCCAGCGGCCAATCAGCCCCAGCATTTT. The full variable domain, completed using reference TRBV7-2 and TRBJ1-5, is GAGVSQSPSNKVTEKGKDVELRCDPISGHTALYWYRQSLGQGLEFLIYFQGNSAPDKSGLPSDRFSAERTGGSVSTLTIQRTQQEDSAVYLCASSPAANQPQHFGDGTRLSIL.

The sample holds a few counts of this clonotype. CDR3 sequence: CASSLVWRGVQETQYF. The CDR3 DNA sequence: TGCGCCAGCAGCTTGGTTTGGAGGGGGGTCCAAGAGACCCAGTACTTC. This rearrangement joins TRBV5-1 to TRBJ2-5; tentatively, D is TRBD1 or TRBD2 (6 bases each). The CDR3 sequence is 16 residues long. Trimming removed 0 bases at V and 1 base at J, with 13 bases between. Germline V gene lookup returns CDR1 SGHRS and CDR2 YFSETQ.

J is TRBJ1-4 and V is TRBV6-2 or TRBV6-3, with TRBD1 matching over 7 bases. V lost 2 bases, J lost 8 bases, and 14 bases stayed unmatched. Germline V lookup: CDR1 MNHEY, CDR2 SVGEGT. There are 17 residues in the CDR3. Written as DNA, the CDR3 is TGTGCCAGCAGTTACGTCTCCAGGGGGGATGGTTACGAAAAACTGTTTTTT. Translated, it gives CASSYVSRGDGYEKLFF.

At least ten counts were recorded for this clonotype. CDR3 in DNA: TGTGCCAGCAGCTTGCGCAGGGCCCCAGATACGCAGTATTTT. Its translation is CASSLRRAPDTQYF. This sequence joins TRBV7-2 and TRBJ2-3; D might be TRBD1 (5 bases). Between the trimmed V and J ends, which lost 3 bases and 4 bases, there was a span of 11 bases. The CDR3 consists of 14 residues. Germline V gives CDR1 SGHTA, CDR2 FQGNSA.

CDR3 region: CASTAWLADNEQFF. The CDR3 coding sequence is TGTGCCAGCACCGCCTGGCTAGCAGATAATGAGCAGTTCTTC. The chain uses TRBV2 and TRBJ2-1; weak D call: TRBD2 (5 bases). CDR1 is SNHLY, CDR2 FYNNEI, per germline. There are 14 residues in the CDR3. V lost 7 bases and J lost 7, with 17 bases in between.

This rearrangement joins TRBV9 to TRBJ1-2; no reliable D call. The germline CDR1 and CDR2 sequences are SGDLS and YYNGEE. CDR3 length equals 13 residues. V gave up 0 bases and J gave up 2 bases, with 5 bases separating them. For the CDR3, the DNA is TGTGCCAGCAGCGTAGATGTGAACTATGGCTACACCTTC. Encoded protein: CASSVDVNYGYTF.

The V and J genes are TRBV7-9 and TRBJ2-5; no firm D call. The CDR3 has 14 residues. V was trimmed by 3 bases and J by 1 base, leaving 9 bases between them. Germline-derived CDR1 and CDR2 are SEHNR and FQNEAQ (reference sequence). The DNA for the CDR3 is TGTGCCAGCAGCTTTTGGGCGATCCAAGAGACCCAGTACTTC. Translation gives CASSFWAIQETQYF.

This clonotype turned up a few times. The rearrangement uses TRBV9 and TRBJ1-1, with D possibly TRBD1 on 5 matching bases. The CDR3 has 13 amino acids. Germline CDR1 SGDLS, CDR2 YYNGEE. V dropped 0 bases and J dropped 5 bases, with 8 bases sitting between them. The DNA for the CDR3 is TGTGCCAGCAGCGTAGCAGGGAGGACTGAAGCTTTCTTT. This codes for CASSVAGRTEAFF.

This clonotype has only a few counts. The chain combines TRBV24-1 with TRBJ2-1; D not resolved. CDR1 is KGHDR and CDR2 is SFDVKD in the germline V gene. V lost 7 bases and J 10 bases, leaving 10 bases between the germline ends. The CDR3 length is 11 residues. This chain's CDR3 is CATSWGGEQFF. DNA of the CDR3: TGTGCCACCAGCTGGGGTGGCGAGCAGTTCTTC.

The V call is TRBV7-8, the J call TRBJ2-2; D is unclear. Trimming left V 5 bases short and J 6 bases short, with 16 bases between. The CDR3 length is 15 residues. Germline CDR1 reads SGHVS; CDR2 reads FQNEAQ. The CDR3 DNA follows: TGTGCCAGCAGCCCCACGCCATACCCCGCCGGGGAGCTGTTTTTT. Its protein is CASSPTPYPAGELFF.

This clonotype has only a few counts. V gene TRBV27 combines with J gene TRBJ1-1; unclear D gene. V lost 0 bases and J lost 2, with 7 bases in between. The CDR3 length is 14 residues. Germline loops: CDR1 MNHEY, CDR2 SMNVEV (reference sequence). The CDR3 DNA reads TGTGCCAGCAGTTTATCACGCAGTAACACTGAAGCTTTCTTT. Its translation is CASSLSRSNTEAFF.

The rearrangement joins TRBV12-3 or TRBV12-4 to TRBJ1-3, with D hard to call. The CDR3 has 14 residues. V was trimmed by 3 bases and J by 0 bases, leaving 6 bases between them. The CDR3 protein is CASSFETSGNTIYF. CDR3 sequence (DNA): TGTGCCAGCAGTTTCGAAACCTCTGGAAACACCATATATTTT.

This clonotype came up once. This chain links TRBV5-1 with TRBJ2-7; 7 bases fit TRBD1. Germline loops: CDR1 SGHRS, CDR2 YFSETQ. Trimming removed 5 bases from V and 5 bases from J; junction bases left unmatched: 7. The CDR3 runs to 13 residues. CDR3 in amino acids: CASSLTGYDEQYV. CDR3 coding DNA: TGCGCCAGCAGTCTGACAGGGTACGACGAGCAGTACGTC.

A few counts support this clonotype. This chain joins TRBV5-6 and TRBJ2-1; 7 bases line up with TRBD1. Losses at the gene ends were 6 bases for V and 4 bases for J; bases not matched to a gene: 10. The germline V gene encodes CDR1 SGHDT and CDR2 YYEEEE. CDR3 size: 15 residues. This CDR3 is CASTLPGQTYNEQFF. In nucleotides, the CDR3 is TGTGCCAGCACGCTACCGGGACAGACTTACAATGAGCAGTTCTTC.

This chain joins TRBV20-1 and TRBJ1-1, with D unclear. The CDR3 loop spans 13 amino acids. V shed 2 bases and J shed 2 bases, with 9 bases lying between them. CDR1 is DFQATT, CDR2 SNEGSKA, per germline (reference sequence). The CDR3 nucleotides are TGCAGTGCTAGATCACGCCTTAACACTGAAGCTTTCTTT. Protein sequence: CSARSRLNTEAFF.

This clonotype occurred many times. The V and J genes are TRBV5-1 and TRBJ2-1; 7 bases fit TRBD2. CDR3 length: 16 amino acids. Germline CDR1 and CDR2: SGHRS and YFSETQ. The V segment lost 0 bases and the J segment 4 bases; nucleotides outside the gene matches: 7. This CDR3 reads CASSLVVSGPYNEQFF. Here the CDR3 DNA reads TGCGCCAGCAGCTTGGTGGTTAGCGGGCCTTACAATGAGCAGTTCTTC.

This clonotype was counted a few times. The chain recombines TRBV7-9 with TRBJ1-1; D ambiguous. CDR1 is SEHNR, CDR2 FQNEAQ, per germline (reference sequence). V dropped 3 bases and J dropped 1 base, with 6 bases sitting between them. The CDR3 has 13 amino acids. In DNA form, the CDR3 reads TGTGCCAGCAGCTTCCAAACGAACACTGAAGCTTTCTTT. Translation: CASSFQTNTEAFF.

This chain links TRBV12-3 or TRBV12-4 with TRBJ1-6, with TRBD1 as a possible D gene (5 bases). With 6 bases removed from V and 0 bases from J, the gap between germline ends came to 12 bases. The CDR3 length is 16 residues. The CDR3 nucleotides read TGTGCCAGCAGAAACGGGGGTCACTCCTATAATTCACCCCTCCACTTT. Translated, it gives CASRNGGHSYNSPLHF.

This clonotype has only a few counts. The V gene is TRBV6-6, the J gene TRBJ2-6, with D unclear. Germline lookup yields CDR1 MNHNY and CDR2 SVGAGI (reference sequence). This CDR3 contains 18 residues. Trimming took 0 bases from V and 7 from J, leaving 19 bases between them. The CDR3 sequence: CASSYSRKTPLSANVLTF. In DNA form, the CDR3 reads TGTGCCAGCAGTTACTCCCGGAAAACCCCTCTGTCAGCCAACGTCCTGACTTTC.